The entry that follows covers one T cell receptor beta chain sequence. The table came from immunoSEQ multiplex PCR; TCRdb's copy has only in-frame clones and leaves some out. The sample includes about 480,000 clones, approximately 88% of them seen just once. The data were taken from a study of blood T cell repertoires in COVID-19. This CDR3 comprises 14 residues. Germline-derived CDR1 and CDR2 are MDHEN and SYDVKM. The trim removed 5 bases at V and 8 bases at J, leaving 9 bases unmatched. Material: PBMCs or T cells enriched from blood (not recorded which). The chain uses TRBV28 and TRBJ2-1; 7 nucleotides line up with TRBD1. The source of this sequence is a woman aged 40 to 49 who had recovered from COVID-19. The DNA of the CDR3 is TGTGCCAGCAGTCTTAGACAGGGTAGAGATGAGCAGTTCTTC. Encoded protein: CASSLRQGRDEQFF.